The 24 T cell receptor beta chains in this list originate from one sample, sequenced in a study of Tregs in tolerant kidney transplant recipients (dated by TCRdb to about 2019). These TCRs are of unknown antigen specificity. The sample's time point label, in plain terms: blood sample drawn before combined kidney and bone marrow transplant. In bulk CFSE mixed lymphocyte reactions, CFSE-labeled recipient PBMCs were cocultured with irradiated donor PBMCs for over 5 days, then stained for CD3/CD4/CD8 and FACS-sorted. The library was generated by the immunoSEQ multiplex PCR assay. TCRdb retrieved this table from immuneACCESS and kept in-frame rearrangements only. Not all clones are present; in checked studies, unresolved V genes account for under half, and no reason is known for the remainder. The sample includes over 15,000 clones, with around 53% observed a single time. Approximately 3.3% of the sample belongs to the ten largest clones.

This specimen consisted of CD4+ T cells from blood cultured with allogeneic cells, obtained before the transplant. The receptor set was obtained from a human patient who received a combined kidney and bone marrow transplant.

The V gene is TRBV2, the J gene TRBJ2-7, with D tentatively TRBD2 (5 bases). V lost 2 bases to trimming and J lost 2 bases, with 22 bases between them. The CDR3 runs 18 residues. The V gene's germline CDR1 is SNHLY and CDR2 FYNNEI. The chain's CDR3 is CASSEFVVVAGPTYEQYF. CDR3 DNA: TGTGCCAGCAGTGAATTCGTAGTCGTGGCGGGCCCCACCTACGAGCAGTACTTC.

This clone was seen only a few times. V usage is TRBV11-2 and J usage is TRBJ2-3; 12 nucleotides agree with TRBD2. Germline loops: CDR1 SGHAT, CDR2 FQNNGV. The junction had 15 bases not matched to a gene; V was cut back by 10 bases and J by 4 bases. This CDR3 contains 17 residues. CDR3 in DNA: TGTGCCACGCGCAGGGAGCTGACTAGCGGGGGCGCAGATACGCAGTATTTT. Translated: CATRRELTSGGADTQYF.

The chain combines TRBV9 with TRBJ2-1, with D perhaps TRBD1 (6 bases). Deletions cut 0 bases from V and 6 bases from J, with 7 bases between. Germline CDR1 and CDR2: SGDLS and YYNGEE. The CDR3 has 13 amino acids. Here the CDR3 reads CASSVGRGNEQFF. The DNA of the CDR3 is TGTGCCAGCAGCGTAGGCAGGGGCAATGAGCAGTTCTTC.

The rearrangement links TRBV9 to TRBJ2-7; the match to TRBD2 covers 8 bases. After removal of 0 bases from V and 2 bases from J, the junction contained 4 bases not matched to a gene. CDR1 and CDR2 (germline): SGDLS, YYNGEE. This CDR3 has 15 residues. The CDR3 DNA reads TGTGCCAGCAGCGTAGCGGGCGGGGGGACCTACGAGCAGTACTTC. It yields the protein CASSVAGGGTYEQYF.

The genes are TRBV2 and TRBJ1-1; 8 nucleotides agree with TRBD1. The CDR3 is 14 amino acids. The germline gives CDR1 SNHLY, CDR2 FYNNEI. The junction had 2 bases not matched to a gene; V was cut back by 5 bases and J by 0 bases. In DNA form, the CDR3 reads TGTGCCAGCAGTTTACAGGGGGTGAACACTGAAGCTTTCTTT. It specifies CASSLQGVNTEAFF.

The gene calls are TRBV19 and TRBJ2-4; D gene unclear. V lost 8 bases and J 0 bases, leaving 17 bases between the germline ends. This CDR3 comprises 16 residues. The germline CDR1 and CDR2 sequences are LNHDA and SQIVND (reference sequence). This chain's CDR3 is CASSITSDLAKNIQYF. CDR3 coding DNA: TGTGCCAGTTCGATTACATCCGATCTAGCCAAAAACATTCAGTACTTC.

This clone qualifies as medium-sized. This chain connects TRBV7-9 to TRBJ1-3; 7 nucleotides agree with TRBD1. The CDR3 has 14 residues. In germline, CDR1 is SEHNR, CDR2 FQNEAQ (reference sequence). V lost 4 bases to trimming and J lost 4 bases; unmatched junction nucleotides: 4. The CDR3 here is CASSYRGVGNTIYF. CDR3 bases: TGTGCCAGCAGCTACAGGGGAGTGGGAAACACCATATATTTT.

The V gene is TRBV7-9, the J gene TRBJ2-2; possible D gene TRBD2, 6 bases. Germline V gene lookup returns CDR1 SEHNR and CDR2 FQNEAQ (reference sequence). This CDR3 is built from 16 residues. The germline V and J ends were trimmed by 4 bases and 3 bases, with 15 bases remaining between them. In DNA, the CDR3 is TGTGCCAGCAGCTACCCGCGGGGCAGCTACACCGGGGAGCTGTTTTTT. It yields the protein CASSYPRGSYTGELFF.

The rearrangement uses TRBV7-8 and TRBJ2-6, with a possible D match to TRBD2 (5 bases). There are 16 residues in the CDR3. Per germline, CDR1 SGHVS and CDR2 FQNEAQ. The V end was cut by 5 bases, the J end by 1 base, with 12 bases between. The DNA for the CDR3 is TGTGCCAGCAGCCAACTAGGATCGTCTGGGGCCAACGTCCTGACTTTC. Its translation is CASSQLGSSGANVLTF.

The chain is built from TRBV5-1 and TRBJ2-1, with 7 bases lining up with TRBD2. The germline CDR1 and CDR2 sequences are SGHRS and YFSETQ. V was pared by 1 base and J by 2 bases, with 6 bases of the junction left unmatched. The CDR3 runs to 16 residues. The CDR3 region is CASSLLAGVAYNEQFF. CDR3 nucleotides: TGCGCCAGCAGCTTGTTGGCGGGAGTGGCCTACAATGAGCAGTTCTTC.

The gene calls are TRBV19 and TRBJ1-1; a possible D gene is TRBD1 (5 bases). The V gene lost 7 bases and the J gene lost 0 bases, with 12 bases spanning the gap. Germline CDR1 is LNHDA and CDR2 is SQIVND (reference sequence). This CDR3 comprises 14 residues. This chain's CDR3 is CASIHRGMNTEAFF. As DNA, the CDR3 is TGTGCCAGTATCCATAGGGGCATGAACACTGAAGCTTTCTTT.

The V gene is TRBV2, the J gene TRBJ1-2, with 9 bases aligning to TRBD1. J gave up 6 bases and V 8 bases, and 7 bases lay outside the gene matches. The germline V gene has CDR1 SNHLY and CDR2 FYNNEI. The CDR3 is 13 residues long. CDR3 coding DNA: TGTGCCAGCGAAAGGGACAGGGAGAATGGCTACACCTTC. As protein: CASERDRENGYTF.

J is TRBJ2-1 and V is TRBV27; TRBD2 matches at 9 bases. The germline CDR1 and CDR2 sequences are MNHEY and SMNVEV (reference sequence). V lost 6 bases and J lost 0; bases outside the gene matches: 18. CDR3 length: 20 residues. CDR3 coding DNA: TGTGCCAGCAGGGTAGGTTACGACCTCGAGCGGGAGGCCTCCTACAATGAGCAGTTCTTC. Translating it yields CASRVGYDLEREASYNEQFF.

The V and J genes are TRBV6-6 and TRBJ2-7; D might be TRBD1 (5 bases). The CDR3 covers 14 residues. Trimming stripped 1 base from V and 2 bases from J, with 9 bases between. The germline gives CDR1 MNHNY, CDR2 SVGAGI (reference sequence). Here the CDR3 reads CASSYWTSPYEQYF. The DNA for the CDR3 is TGTGCCAGCAGTTACTGGACATCTCCCTACGAGCAGTACTTC.

V and J are TRBV7-6 and TRBJ2-7, with TRBD1 identical over 7 bases. There are 17 residues in the CDR3. Germline V lookup: CDR1 SGHVS, CDR2 FNYEAQ. The trim removed 2 bases at V and 2 bases at J, leaving 12 bases unmatched. The CDR3: CASSLLSGQFCTYEQYF. Written as DNA, the CDR3 is TGTGCCAGCAGCTTACTATCGGGACAGTTCTGTACCTACGAGCAGTACTTC.

The chain has TRBV6-5 and TRBJ2-7; D gene unclear. Deletions cut 7 bases from V and 0 bases from J, with 4 bases between. The CDR3 loop spans 11 amino acids. Germline V lookup: CDR1 MNHEY, CDR2 SVGAGI. CDR3 sequence (DNA): TGTGCCAGCAAGAGCTCCTACGAGCAGTACTTC. It specifies CASKSSYEQYF.

Only one count was recorded for this clone. V usage is TRBV4-3 and J usage is TRBJ2-2; 9 nucleotides line up with TRBD1. CDR3 length: 14 residues. The V gene end was trimmed by 4 bases and the J gene end by 15 bases; junction bases not matched to a gene: 12. Per the germline V gene, CDR1 is LGHNA and CDR2 is YSLEER. DNA of the CDR3: TGCGCCAGCAGCCCCCTCTCCGGGACAGGGAAGGTGTTTTTT. It specifies CASSPLSGTGKVFF.

The chain recombines TRBV6-5 with TRBJ1-5; D remains ambiguous. Germline V gene data show CDR1 as MNHEY and CDR2 as SVGAGI. The CDR3 totals 14 residues. V was cut by 5 bases and J by 2 bases, with 10 bases left in between. CDR3 sequence reads: CASSPEFGNQPQHF. The CDR3 DNA reads TGTGCCAGCAGTCCCGAGTTTGGCAATCAGCCCCAGCATTTT.

The chain recombines TRBV9 with TRBJ1-2; 7 nucleotides agree with TRBD1. This CDR3 contains 16 residues. J lost 4 bases, V lost 4 bases, and 13 bases had no gene match. Germline V gene lookup returns CDR1 SGDLS and CDR2 YYNGEE. The DNA of the CDR3 is TGTGCCAGCAGCCCCAACCGTGAGGACAGGATCTATGGCTACACCTTC. Translating gives CASSPNREDRIYGYTF.

This clone is a singleton in its sample. This chain uses TRBV4-3 with TRBJ2-4; 7 nucleotides align to TRBD2. CDR1 LGHNA and CDR2 YSLEER come from the germline V gene. The trim removed 4 bases at V and 0 bases at J, leaving 9 bases unmatched. The CDR3 is 17 amino acids. CDR3 sequence reads: CASSRESAGVAKNIQYF. CDR3 DNA: TGCGCCAGCAGCCGCGAATCCGCGGGGGTAGCCAAAAACATTCAGTACTTC.

The table lists this clone with a few counts. The rearrangement joins TRBV9 to TRBJ2-1; 11 positions agree with TRBD2. Germline values: CDR1 SGDLS, CDR2 YYNGEE. This CDR3 is built from 16 residues. Trimming at V came to 4 bases and at J to 5 bases, leaving 8 bases not matched to a gene. The CDR3 DNA reads as TGTGCCAGCAGCCCCCGACTAGCGGGGTGGGACAATGAGCAGTTCTTC. It encodes CASSPRLAGWDNEQFF.

The chain links TRBV21-1 to TRBJ2-5; the D call TRBD2 from the table was never checked on the DNA. TRBJ2-7 matches the DNA end more closely, so the J call is doubtful. TRBV21-1 is a pseudogene segment. The CDR3 has 16 residues. CDR3 bases: TGTGCCAGCAGGCGGGTCATAGTACACGTGTTAGACGAGCAGTACTTC. It yields the protein CASRRVIVHVLDEQYF.

This clone was seen only a few times. This chain links TRBV7-9 with TRBJ1-3; unclear D gene. V was pared by 5 bases and J by 1 base, with 9 bases between. The CDR3 is 14 amino acids. CDR1 SEHNR and CDR2 FQNEAQ come from the germline V gene (reference sequence). The CDR3: CASSIGESGNTIYF. CDR3 in DNA: TGTGCCAGCAGCATAGGAGAGTCTGGAAACACCATATATTTT.

In its sample, this clone was seen a few times. The chain couples TRBV27 to TRBJ2-7; 9 bases are a match to TRBD2. The CDR3 contains 14 residues. V shed 11 bases and J 6 bases; nucleotides not matched to a gene: 14. Germline CDR1 and CDR2: MNHEY and SMNVEV (reference sequence). CDR3 residues: CACRAAGGPGEQYF. CDR3 nucleotide sequence: TGTGCCTGCCGCGCGGCGGGAGGGCCTGGCGAGCAGTACTTC.